Following are 8 T cell receptor beta chains from one sample sequenced in a study of lymphopenia after photon versus proton radiotherapy (dated by TCRdb to the late 2010s). To prepare the library, the immunoSEQ multiplex PCR assay was applied. Not all clones reach the TCRdb copy of this immuneACCESS table, which keeps in-frame sequences only. Checked studies attribute under half of the gap to unresolved V genes and leave the rest unexplained. In this sample the table shows about 70,000 clones, about nine tenths of which occur a single time. 2.2% of the sample lies in the top ten. The sample in question was peripheral blood, obtained from a patient treated with photon-based radiotherapy. The receptor source for this set is a woman in her forties with cholangiocarcinoma.

The chain combines TRBV2 with TRBJ2-1, with 14 bases matching TRBD2. There are 21 residues in the CDR3. V trimming: 2 bases; J trimming: 1 base; junction bases outside the gene matches: 13. Looked up from germline, CDR1 is SNHLY and CDR2 is FYNNEI. CDR3 residues: CASSEPKPGLAGEGSYNEQFF. Here the CDR3 DNA reads TGTGCCAGCAGTGAACCGAAACCGGGACTAGCGGGAGAGGGTTCCTACAATGAGCAGTTCTTC.

V usage is TRBV15 and J usage is TRBJ1-1; D possibly corresponds to TRBD1 (6 bases). V lost 0 bases and J 7 bases, leaving 15 bases between the germline ends. Germline CDR1 is LNHNV and CDR2 is YYDKDF (reference sequence). The CDR3 runs to 15 residues. The CDR3, as DNA: TGTGCCACCAGCAGAGATCTGGCAGGGGATGTTGAAGCTTTCTTT. Its translation is CATSRDLAGDVEAFF.

The chain recombines TRBV14 with TRBJ2-7; the match to TRBD2 covers 12 bases. This CDR3 comprises 18 residues. CDR1 is SGHDN and CDR2 is FVKESK in the germline V gene. Unmatched junction bases numbered 14, after V lost 4 bases and J lost 4 bases. CDR3 DNA: TGTGCCAGCAGCCGAGAGGGGCCGCTAGCGGGAGGGCCGTACGAGCAGTACTTC. Its translation: CASSREGPLAGGPYEQYF.

The rearrangement uses TRBV9 and TRBJ2-5; a possible D gene is TRBD2 (6 bases). The V gene lost 3 bases and the J gene lost 5 bases, with 17 bases spanning the gap. From germline, CDR1 is SGDLS and CDR2 YYNGEE. The CDR3 has 15 residues. Here the CDR3 reads CASSAYSGEGETQYF. In DNA form, the CDR3 reads TGTGCCAGCAGCGCGTATAGCGGAGAAGGGGAGACCCAGTACTTC.

CDR3 protein: CASSSRQTFSYEQYF. CDR3 DNA sequence: TGTGCCAGTAGTTCCCGACAGACCTTCTCCTACGAGCAGTACTTC. The rearrangement joins TRBV19 to TRBJ2-7; tentative D call: TRBD1 (5 bases). Germline V gene data show CDR1 as LNHDA and CDR2 as SQIVND (reference sequence). V gave up 5 bases and J gave up 0 bases, with 14 bases separating them. The CDR3 spans 15 residues. Drawing the rest from reference TRBV19 and TRBJ2-7, the complete variable domain is DGGITQSPKYLFRKEGQNVTLSCEQNLNHDAMYWYRQDPGQGLRLIYYSQIVNDFQKGDIAEGYSVSREKKESFPLTVTSAQKNPTAFYLCASSSRQTFSYEQYFGPGTRLTVT.

The rearrangement uses TRBV7-9 and TRBJ1-1, with 7 bases fitting TRBD1. Losses at the gene ends were 5 bases for V and 0 bases for J; bases not matched to a gene: 9. The CDR3 sequence is 16 residues long. Germline V gene sequence: CDR1 SEHNR, CDR2 FQNEAQ (reference sequence). In DNA, the CDR3 is TGTGCCAGCAGCCCTCCAGGAGGGGGCCTGAACACTGAAGCTTTCTTT. Its translation: CASSPPGGGLNTEAFF.

The CDR3 DNA follows: TGTGCCAGCAGTCCCGGACTTCGTTCCACAGATACGCAGTATTTT. It specifies CASSPGLRSTDTQYF. This rearrangement joins TRBV27 to TRBJ2-3, with TRBD2 as a possible D gene (5 bases). Between the trimmed V and J ends, which lost 5 bases and 2 bases, there was a span of 14 bases. Germline assignment: CDR1 MNHEY and CDR2 SMNVEV (reference sequence). The CDR3 runs 15 residues.

The chain is built from TRBV10-1 and TRBJ1-5; 7 bases fit TRBD1. Germline V CDR1 and CDR2: WNHNN, SYGVQD (reference sequence). Unmatched junction bases numbered 12, after V lost 7 bases and J lost 3 bases. The CDR3 length is 16 residues. CDR3 sequence reads: CASTTRGGNDNQPQHF. CDR3 nucleotides: TGCGCCAGCACCACCAGGGGGGGGAATGACAATCAGCCCCAGCATTTT.